Following are 5 T cell receptor beta chains from one sample sequenced in a study of blood T cell repertoires in COVID-19. Using immunoSEQ multiplex PCR, the repertoire was profiled, and TCRdb retains in-frame clones only, with some absent. The sample contains tens of thousands of clones, less than 85% of which appear only once. Sequencing was carried out using peripheral blood. The receptors shown here come from a man aged 45-60 years with active COVID-19.

The chain couples TRBV2 to TRBJ2-7; unclear D gene. Germline V gene lookup returns CDR1 SNHLY and CDR2 FYNNEI. The CDR3 contains 12 residues. The V gene lost 8 bases and the J gene lost 0 bases, with 8 bases spanning the gap. This chain's CDR3 is CASVQDSYEQYF. CDR3 in DNA: TGTGCCAGCGTGCAGGACTCCTACGAGCAGTACTTC.

The chain joins TRBV10-1 to TRBJ2-2; maybe TRBD2 (5 bases). The ends were cut back, 6 bases at V and 7 bases at J, with 15 bases in the middle. Germline CDR1 reads WNHNN; CDR2 reads SYGVQD (reference sequence). The CDR3 runs 14 residues. CDR3 amino acids: CASSEASHVGELFF. The CDR3 region has the DNA TGCGCCAGCAGCGAGGCTAGCCACGTCGGGGAGCTGTTTTTT.

The chain uses TRBV6-5 and TRBJ2-1; perhaps TRBD2 as D (5 bases). The V end was cut by 4 bases, the J end by 6 bases, with 19 bases between. The CDR3 loop spans 16 amino acids. Germline CDR1 reads MNHEY; CDR2 reads SVGAGI. The CDR3, as DNA: TGTGCCAGCAGTTTCAAACTAGTCACCCCTGCCAATGAGCAGTTCTTC. Translated, it gives CASSFKLVTPANEQFF.

V and J are TRBV19 and TRBJ2-3; 12 bases line up with TRBD2. The germline V gene has CDR1 LNHDA and CDR2 SQIVND (reference sequence). The CDR3 is 14 amino acids. V gave up 8 bases and J gave up 5 bases; unmatched junction bases: 5. CDR3 in DNA: TGTGCCAGTCGGACTAGCGGGGATTTAGATACGCAGTATTTT. Residues: CASRTSGDLDTQYF.

The chain joins TRBV19 to TRBJ1-2, with D tentatively TRBD1 (5 bases). CDR3 length: 15 amino acids. Germline V lookup: CDR1 LNHDA, CDR2 SQIVND (reference sequence). The ends were cut back, 3 bases at V and 7 bases at J, with 18 bases in the middle. The CDR3 loop is CASSIEAGGSGGYTF. The CDR3 DNA follows: TGTGCCAGTAGTATCGAGGCCGGGGGATCGGGTGGCTACACCTTC.